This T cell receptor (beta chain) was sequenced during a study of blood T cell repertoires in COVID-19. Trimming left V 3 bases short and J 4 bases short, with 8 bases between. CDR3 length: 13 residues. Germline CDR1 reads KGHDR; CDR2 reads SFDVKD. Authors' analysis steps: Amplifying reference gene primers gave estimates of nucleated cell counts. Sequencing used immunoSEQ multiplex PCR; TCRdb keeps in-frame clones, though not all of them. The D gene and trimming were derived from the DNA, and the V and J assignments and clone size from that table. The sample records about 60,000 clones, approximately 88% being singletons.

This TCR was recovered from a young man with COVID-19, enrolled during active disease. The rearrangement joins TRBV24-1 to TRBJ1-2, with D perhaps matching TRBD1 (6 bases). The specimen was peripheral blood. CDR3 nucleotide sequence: TGTGCCACCAGTGATGGGGACACCTATGGCTACACCTTC. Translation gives CATSDGDTYGYTF.